A selection of T cell receptor beta chains follows, all from one sample in a study of T cell changes during pregnancy in multiple sclerosis. The repertoire was sequenced with immunoSEQ multiplex PCR; TCRdb's copy has only in-frame clones and lacks some. The sample holds roughly 40,000 clones, 90% seen once. Source: CD4+ T cells from peripheral blood mononuclear cells, taken in the second trimester of pregnancy. Receptors were obtained from a female donor with multiple sclerosis, enrolled in a pregnancy study. Each CDR3 is given with its conserved first and last residue. The order of the fields is V gene, D gene, clone size, J gene, CDR3 protein, CDR3 DNA. The D gene is left open where the match is weak. Clone size is given for some rows only: seen once, a few or many times, or a class if the clone is expanded.

v_gene: TRBV7-7; d_gene: TRBD1; abundance: once; j_gene: TRBJ2-1; CDR3aa: CASSPTGTGMDEQFF; CDR3nt: TGTGCCAGCAGCCCCACCGGGACAGGGATGGATGAGCAGTTCTTC
v_gene: TRBV5-1; d_gene: -; abundance: -; j_gene: TRBJ1-2; CDR3aa: CASSRKLTGKALYGYTF; CDR3nt: TGCGCCAGCAGCCGAAAGCTGACAGGCAAGGCTCTATATGGCTACACCTTC
v_gene: TRBV18; d_gene: -; abundance: -; j_gene: TRBJ1-2; CDR3aa: CASSPDTQGMRGYTF; CDR3nt: TGTGCCAGCTCACCGGATACCCAGGGAATGAGGGGCTACACCTTC
v_gene: TRBV5-5; d_gene: TRBD1; abundance: -; j_gene: TRBJ2-5; CDR3aa: CASSAGQGTNQETQYF; CDR3nt: TGTGCCAGCAGCGCTGGACAGGGAACGAACCAAGAGACCCAGTACTTC
v_gene: TRBV18; d_gene: TRBD1; abundance: -; j_gene: TRBJ1-3; CDR3aa: CASSPETGGLSGNTIYF; CDR3nt: TGTGCCAGCTCACCGGAGACAGGGGGTCTTTCTGGAAACACCATATATTTT
v_gene: TRBV11-3; d_gene: -; abundance: -; j_gene: TRBJ2-5; CDR3aa: CASSPSPTVRETQYF; CDR3nt: TGTGCCAGCAGCCCCTCACCGACTGTGCGGGAGACCCAGTACTTC
v_gene: TRBV9; d_gene: TRBD1; abundance: -; j_gene: TRBJ1-1; CDR3aa: CASSGGTGRPEAFF; CDR3nt: TGTGCCAGCAGCGGAGGGACAGGGCGGCCTGAAGCTTTCTTT
v_gene: TRBV7-2; d_gene: -; abundance: -; j_gene: TRBJ2-7; CDR3aa: CASSLAGQTTYEQYF; CDR3nt: TGTGCCAGCAGCTTAGCGGGACAAACGACCTACGAGCAGTACTTC
v_gene: TRBV5-1; d_gene: -; abundance: -; j_gene: TRBJ1-2; CDR3aa: CASSFVGDGYTF; CDR3nt: TGCGCCAGCAGCTTCGTCGGAGATGGCTACACCTTC
v_gene: TRBV30; d_gene: -; abundance: -; j_gene: TRBJ2-5; CDR3aa: CAWSVSGGQTQYF; CDR3nt: TGTGCCTGGAGTGTAAGCGGAGGACAGACCCAGTACTTC
v_gene: TRBV30; d_gene: -; abundance: few; j_gene: TRBJ1-3; CDR3aa: CAWSIGWEGVGNTIYF; CDR3nt: TGTGCCTGGAGTATCGGTTGGGAAGGGGTTGGAAACACCATATATTTT
v_gene: TRBV7-2; d_gene: -; abundance: -; j_gene: TRBJ1-6; CDR3aa: CASSRVGQYNSPLHF; CDR3nt: TGTGCCAGCAGCCGGGTCGGACAGTATAATTCACCCCTCCACTTT
v_gene: TRBV27; d_gene: TRBD1; abundance: -; j_gene: TRBJ2-3; CDR3aa: CASKSFTGASTDTQYF; CDR3nt: TGTGCCAGCAAGTCCTTTACAGGGGCCAGCACAGATACGCAGTATTTT
v_gene: TRBV6-1; d_gene: -; abundance: -; j_gene: TRBJ1-1; CDR3aa: CASSLTIQEAFF; CDR3nt: TGTGCCAGCAGTCTAACTATACAAGAAGCTTTCTTT
v_gene: TRBV28; d_gene: TRBD1; abundance: -; j_gene: TRBJ2-7; CDR3aa: CASSGQTGFYEQYF; CDR3nt: TGTGCCAGCAGTGGCCAGACAGGGTTCTACGAGCAGTACTTC
v_gene: TRBV5-1; d_gene: TRBD2; abundance: -; j_gene: TRBJ2-1; CDR3aa: CASSPLAGEGEQFF; CDR3nt: TGCGCCAGCAGCCCACTAGCGGGGGAGGGTGAGCAGTTCTTC
v_gene: TRBV6-1; d_gene: -; abundance: once; j_gene: TRBJ2-1; CDR3aa: CASKGVNNEQFF; CDR3nt: TGTGCCAGCAAAGGGGTCAACAATGAGCAGTTCTTC
v_gene: TRBV6-1; d_gene: -; abundance: -; j_gene: TRBJ1-5; CDR3aa: CASSGRTADQPQHF; CDR3nt: TGTGCCAGCAGTGGCAGGACAGCAGATCAGCCCCAGCATTTT
v_gene: TRBV9; d_gene: -; abundance: -; j_gene: TRBJ1-5; CDR3aa: CASSVDMGPQNPQHF; CDR3nt: TGTGCCAGCAGCGTAGATATGGGGCCCCAAAATCCCCAGCATTTT
v_gene: TRBV25-1; d_gene: TRBD2; abundance: -; j_gene: TRBJ2-1; CDR3aa: CASSGFRDYSYNEQFF; CDR3nt: TGTGCCAGCAGTGGGTTCCGGGACTACTCCTACAATGAGCAGTTCTTC
v_gene: TRBV2; d_gene: -; abundance: -; j_gene: TRBJ2-7; CDR3aa: CASMKGQPLYEQYF; CDR3nt: TGTGCCAGCATGAAGGGGCAGCCCCTCTACGAGCAGTACTTC
v_gene: TRBV5-4; d_gene: -; abundance: -; j_gene: TRBJ2-3; CDR3aa: CASSAELELDTQYF; CDR3nt: TGTGCCAGCAGCGCGGAACTAGAATTGGATACGCAGTATTTT
v_gene: TRBV6-1; d_gene: -; abundance: -; j_gene: TRBJ1-6; CDR3aa: CASSDLPSYNSPLHF; CDR3nt: TGTGCCAGCAGTGATCTTCCCTCCTATAATTCACCCCTCCACTTT
v_gene: TRBV7-3; d_gene: TRBD1; abundance: -; j_gene: TRBJ2-7; CDR3aa: CASSFAAGTGVEQYF; CDR3nt: TGTGCCAGCAGCTTCGCCGCCGGGACAGGGGTCGAGCAGTACTTC
v_gene: TRBV7-9; d_gene: -; abundance: few; j_gene: TRBJ2-7; CDR3aa: CASSPSPGHLSYEQYF; CDR3nt: TGTGCCAGCAGCCCTAGCCCGGGACATCTGAGCTACGAGCAGTACTTC